This T cell receptor beta chain appears in the sequencing data of a study of somatic mutations in cytotoxic T cells in rheumatoid arthritis. A few counts support this clone. Clones were read by immunoSEQ multiplex PCR, and TCRdb kept only the in-frame ones, dropping some. The sample yields about 6,900 clones, 74% seen once. Per the germline V gene, CDR1 is SEHNR and CDR2 is FQNEAQ (reference sequence). Trimming left V 5 bases short and J 7 bases short, with 11 bases between. The CDR3 length is 12 residues. Sequencing was done on a sample of CD8+ T cells sorted from blood. V usage is TRBV7-9 and J usage is TRBJ1-1; D remains ambiguous. This TCR was sampled from an adult with rheumatoid arthritis. In DNA, the CDR3 is TGTGCCAGCAGCACACGGGGTTTTGAAGCTTTCTTT. The encoded protein is CASSTRGFEAFF.